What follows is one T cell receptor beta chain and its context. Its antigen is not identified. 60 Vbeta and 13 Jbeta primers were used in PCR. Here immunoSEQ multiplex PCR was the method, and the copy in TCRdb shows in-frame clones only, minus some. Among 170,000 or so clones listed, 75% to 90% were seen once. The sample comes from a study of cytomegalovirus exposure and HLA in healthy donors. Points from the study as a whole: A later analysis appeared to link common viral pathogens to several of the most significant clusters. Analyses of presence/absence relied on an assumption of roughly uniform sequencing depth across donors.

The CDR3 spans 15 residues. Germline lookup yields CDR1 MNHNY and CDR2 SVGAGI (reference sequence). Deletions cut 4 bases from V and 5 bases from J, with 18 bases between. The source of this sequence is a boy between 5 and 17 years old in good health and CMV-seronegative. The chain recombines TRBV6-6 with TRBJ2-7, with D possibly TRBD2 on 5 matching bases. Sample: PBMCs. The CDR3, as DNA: TGTGCCAGCAGTTCTTTGAATCCGAGGGTTGACGAGCAGTACTTC. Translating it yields CASSSLNPRVDEQYF.